These 3 T cell receptor beta chains share one sample of origin, sequenced in a study of T-cell memory formation after mild COVID-19. TCRdb fed the 5' RACE reads into MiXCR, producing one record per CDR3 protein. The data contain fewer than 550,000 distinct CDR3 sequences, around 20% of them singletons. The sequenced sample was PBMCs or a T cell subset sorted from them (not recorded which). All receptors come from an adult woman who had mild COVID-19 (a few samples of this study predate the infection). Cell type and time point are not known.

V is TRBV6-5 and J is TRBJ2-1; the match to TRBD2 covers 9 bases. The CDR3 has 15 amino acids. Germline trimming cut 0 bases from V and 9 bases from J; bases unmatched to any gene: 6. CDR1 and CDR2 (germline): MNHEY, SVGAGI. The CDR3 nucleotides are TGTGCCAGCAGTTACTCGGGACTAGCTCACCTTGAGCAGTTCTTC. Its translation is CASSYSGLAHLEQFF.

This clonotype was picked up a small number of times. The chain links TRBV14 to TRBJ2-7; TRBD2 agrees at 7 bases. The J segment lost 2 bases and the V segment lost 4 bases, leaving 14 bases of the junction unmatched. Per germline, CDR1 SGHDN and CDR2 FVKESK. The CDR3 has 17 amino acids. CDR3 DNA sequence: TGTGCCAGCAGCCGCTCCCCTCTTAGCGGGCCCCCCTACGAGCAGTACTTC. It translates to CASSRSPLSGPPYEQYF.

This clonotype was observed a handful of times. This chain links TRBV28 with TRBJ2-3, with 8 bases fitting TRBD1. The CDR3 extends over 13 amino acids. J lost 0 bases, V lost 11 bases, and 4 bases had no gene match. Germline values: CDR1 MDHEN, CDR2 SYDVKM. Written as DNA, the CDR3 is TGTGCCCTAGGGGACAGGAGCACAGATACGCAGTATTTT. This sequence encodes CALGDRSTDTQYF.